The source of this T cell receptor beta chain is a study of blood T cell repertoires in COVID-19. Only in-frame clones appear in the TCRdb table, and some are missing; sequencing was by immunoSEQ multiplex PCR. The sample holds approximately 280,000 clones, around 89% seen once. Trimming at V came to 5 bases and at J to 0 bases, leaving 12 bases not matched to a gene. This CDR3 is 19 amino acids long. Germline V gives CDR1 SEHNR, CDR2 FQNEAQ (reference sequence). The genes are TRBV7-9 and TRBJ2-6, with 8 bases that match TRBD1. Sequenced: peripheral blood. The TCR originated in a man aged 35 to 55 with acute or convalescent COVID-19. The CDR3 DNA reads as TGTGCCAGCAGCCGGCTGAGGGACAGGTCCGACTCTGGGGCCAACGTCCTGACTTTC. Translation: CASSRLRDRSDSGANVLTF.